The T cell receptor (beta chain) under discussion was sequenced for a study of cytomegalovirus exposure and HLA in healthy donors. This clone was counted between two and nine times. There are 16 residues in the CDR3. Germline V gene lookup returns CDR1 SGHVS and CDR2 FQNEAQ. Trimming removed 4 bases from V and 9 bases from J; junction bases left unmatched: 12. The PCR had 60 Vbeta and 13 Jbeta primers. Data came from immunoSEQ multiplex PCR; TCRdb stores just in-frame clones and leaves some out. Altogether under 200,000 clones are present, around 77% being singletons, with the ten largest covering 2% to 2.5%.

This sequence joins TRBV7-8 and TRBJ2-1; 10 bases map to TRBD2. Sequencing was carried out using PBMCs. The clonotype originates from a man aged 55 to 70 in good health and CMV-seronegative. CDR3 loop: CASSSQRSGRAPEQFF. The CDR3 nucleotides are TGTGCCAGCAGCTCCCAGAGGAGCGGGAGGGCGCCTGAGCAGTTCTTC.